The 8 T cell receptor beta chains reported below all come from one sample, sequenced in a study of shared clonotypes between healthy human individuals. TCRdb's table, derived via immunoSEQ multiplex PCR, lists solely in-frame clones and lacks some. Of fewer than 1.6 million clones listed, approximately 98.5% are singletons. Sequencing used naive CD4+ T cells sorted from blood. Sample subset: CD45RA+ positively selected. These receptors came from a man in his thirties or forties in good health.

The sample holds one count of this clone. This rearrangement joins TRBV5-1 to TRBJ1-1, with a weak D call TRBD1 (6 bases). V was clipped by 4 bases and J by 0 bases, with 16 bases between them. Per germline, CDR1 SGHRS and CDR2 YFSETQ. The CDR3 spans 16 residues. CDR3 DNA sequence: TGCGCCAGCAGCGGGGGGACACTTAGGATGAACACTGAAGCTTTCTTT. It is translated as CASSGGTLRMNTEAFF.

This chain uses TRBV5-1 with TRBJ1-2; D is unclear. Germline CDR1 reads SGHRS; CDR2 reads YFSETQ. This CDR3 is built from 13 residues. V lost 7 bases to trimming and J lost 2 bases, with 12 bases between them. The CDR3 DNA reads as TGCGCCAGCGCTTTGGCCGGAAACTATGGCTACACCTTC. Translating gives CASALAGNYGYTF.

This chain links TRBV28 with TRBJ2-1; tentative D call: TRBD1 (6 bases). This CDR3 region has 13 residues. V lost 2 bases and J 6 bases, leaving 8 bases between the germline ends. Germline CDR1 and CDR2: MDHEN and SYDVKM. CDR3 protein: CASSLTGTNEQFF. CDR3 bases: TGTGCCAGCAGTTTAACAGGGACCAATGAGCAGTTCTTC. Full variable domain (rest looked up from reference TRBV28 and TRBJ2-1): DVKVTQSSRYLVKRTGEKVFLECVQDMDHENMFWYRQDPGLGLRLIYFSYDVKMKEKGDIPEGYSVSREKKERFSLILESASTNQTSMYLCASSLTGTNEQFFGPGTRLTVL.

The V and J genes are TRBV19 and TRBJ1-4; a possible D gene is TRBD1 (5 bases). V lost 3 bases to trimming and J lost 8 bases, with 16 bases between them. Germline values: CDR1 LNHDA, CDR2 SQIVND (reference sequence). The CDR3 has 15 residues. CDR3 amino acids: CASSIDGHPSEKLFF. The CDR3 DNA follows: TGTGCCAGTAGTATTGACGGACACCCCTCGGAAAAACTGTTTTTT.

This sequence joins TRBV5-1 and TRBJ2-3; perhaps D is TRBD1 or TRBD2 (5 bases each). V lost 3 bases and J lost 5, with 10 bases in between. Germline CDR1 is SGHRS and CDR2 is YFSETQ. The CDR3 contains 13 residues. This chain's CDR3 is CASSSLGEDTQYF. CDR3 coding DNA: TGCGCCAGCAGCTCCTTGGGGGAAGATACGCAGTATTTT.

The chain links TRBV27 to TRBJ1-2; D perhaps matches TRBD1 (5 bases). CDR3 size: 11 residues. Trimming shortened V by 8 bases and J by 5 bases, and 9 bases separated the two germline ends. The germline V gene has CDR1 MNHEY and CDR2 SMNVEV (reference sequence). The CDR3 region is CASGDLYGYTF. CDR3 DNA sequence: TGTGCCAGCGGGGACCTTTATGGCTACACCTTC.

The rearrangement uses TRBV9 and TRBJ1-2; no clear D gene. The CDR3 sequence is 13 residues long. Looked up from germline, CDR1 is SGDLS and CDR2 is YYNGEE. The V gene lost 4 bases and the J gene lost 3 bases, with 10 bases spanning the gap. The CDR3 is CASSKDGYYGYTF. CDR3 DNA: TGTGCCAGCAGCAAGGACGGTTACTATGGCTACACCTTC. Combining the CDR3 with reference TRBV9 and TRBJ1-2 gives the whole variable domain DSGVTQTPKHLITATGQRVTLRCSPRSGDLSVYWYQQSLDQGLQFLIQYYNGEERAKGNILERFSAQQFPDLHSELNLSSLELGDSALYFCASSKDGYYGYTFGSGTRLTVV.

V is TRBV27 and J is TRBJ2-2, with 8 bases fitting TRBD1. The CDR3 has 16 amino acids. CDR1 and CDR2 from the germline V gene are MNHEY and SMNVEV (reference sequence). V was pared by 6 bases and J by 1 base, with 7 bases of the junction left unmatched. In DNA, the CDR3 is TGTGCCAGCAGACTTCAGGGGGCCGAGAACACCGGGGAGCTGTTTTTT. Translated: CASRLQGAENTGELFF.